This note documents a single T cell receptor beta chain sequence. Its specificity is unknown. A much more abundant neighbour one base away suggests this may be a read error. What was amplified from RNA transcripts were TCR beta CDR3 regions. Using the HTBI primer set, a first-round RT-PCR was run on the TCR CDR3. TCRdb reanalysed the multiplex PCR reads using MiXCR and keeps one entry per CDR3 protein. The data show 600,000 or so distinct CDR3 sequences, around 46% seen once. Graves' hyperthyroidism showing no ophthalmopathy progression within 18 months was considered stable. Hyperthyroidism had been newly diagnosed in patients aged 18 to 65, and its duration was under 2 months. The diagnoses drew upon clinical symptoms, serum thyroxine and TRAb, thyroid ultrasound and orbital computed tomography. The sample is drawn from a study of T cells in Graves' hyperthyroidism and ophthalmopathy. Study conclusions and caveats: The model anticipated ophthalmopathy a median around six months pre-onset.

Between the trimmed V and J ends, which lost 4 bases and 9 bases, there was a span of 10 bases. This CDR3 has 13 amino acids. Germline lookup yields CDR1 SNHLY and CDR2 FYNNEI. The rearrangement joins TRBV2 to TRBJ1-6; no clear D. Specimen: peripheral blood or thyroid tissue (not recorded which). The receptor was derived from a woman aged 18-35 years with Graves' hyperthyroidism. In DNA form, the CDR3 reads TGTGCCAGCAGTGGGCGGTGGGCTTCACCCCTCCACTTT. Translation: CASSGRWASPLHF. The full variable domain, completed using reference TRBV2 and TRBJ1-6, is EPEVTQTPSHQVTQMGQEVILRCVPISNHLYFYWYRQILGQKVEFLVSFYNNEISEKSEIFDDQFSVERPDGSNFTLKIRSTKLEDSAMYFCASSGRWASPLHFGNGTRLTVT.